This T cell receptor beta chain was recorded in a study of blood T cells in healthy people across ages. The CDR3 spans 17 residues. V lost 6 bases and J lost 0; bases outside the gene matches: 7. A second PCR, run for roughly 7 to 12 cycles, used a sample-barcoded 5' primer plus a J-beta primer mix. Each cDNA molecule, via a template-switch adaptor with 12 random nucleotides, was tagged. TCRdb reanalysed the 5' RACE reads using MiXCR and keeps one entry per CDR3 protein. The sample lists approximately 850,000 distinct CDR3 sequences, 44% occurring once. This clonotype was seen only a few times. Its specificity is unknown. Findings and limits, study-wide: Naive and antigen-experienced cells were not separated, limiting conclusive comparison.

The chain employs TRBV12-3 or TRBV12-4 and TRBJ2-5; 13 bases match TRBD2. The TCR was taken from a man between 60 and 75 years old in good health. The sequencing input was blood. CDR3 amino acids: CASSRLAGGNYQETQYF. Written as DNA, the CDR3 is TGTGCCAGCAGCCGACTAGCGGGGGGAAATTACCAAGAGACCCAGTACTTC.